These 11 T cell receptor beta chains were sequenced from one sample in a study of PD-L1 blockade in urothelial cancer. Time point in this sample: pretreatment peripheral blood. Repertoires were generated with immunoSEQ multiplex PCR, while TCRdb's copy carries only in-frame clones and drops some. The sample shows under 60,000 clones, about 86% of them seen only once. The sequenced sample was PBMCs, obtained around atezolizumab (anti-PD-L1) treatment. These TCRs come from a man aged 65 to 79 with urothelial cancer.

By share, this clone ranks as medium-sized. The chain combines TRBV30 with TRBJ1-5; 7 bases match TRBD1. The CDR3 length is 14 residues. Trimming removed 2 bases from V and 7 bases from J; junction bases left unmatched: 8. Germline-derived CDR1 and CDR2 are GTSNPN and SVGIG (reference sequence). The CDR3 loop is CAWSSQGGWQPQHF. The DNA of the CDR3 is TGTGCCTGGAGTAGTCAGGGGGGCTGGCAGCCCCAGCATTTT.

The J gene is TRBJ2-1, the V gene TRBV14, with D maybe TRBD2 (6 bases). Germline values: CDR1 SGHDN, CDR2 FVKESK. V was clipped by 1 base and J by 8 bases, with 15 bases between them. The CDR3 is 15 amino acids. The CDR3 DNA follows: TGTGCCAGCAGCCAAGGGCCTCCTGGAGGGGATGAGCAGTTCTTC. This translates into CASSQGPPGGDEQFF.

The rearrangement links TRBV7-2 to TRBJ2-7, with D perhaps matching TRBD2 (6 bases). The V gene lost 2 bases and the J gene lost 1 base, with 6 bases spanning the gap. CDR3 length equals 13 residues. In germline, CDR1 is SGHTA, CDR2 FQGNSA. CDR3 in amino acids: CASSLRGSYEQYF. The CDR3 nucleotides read TGTGCCAGCAGCTTACGGGGGTCCTACGAGCAGTACTTC.

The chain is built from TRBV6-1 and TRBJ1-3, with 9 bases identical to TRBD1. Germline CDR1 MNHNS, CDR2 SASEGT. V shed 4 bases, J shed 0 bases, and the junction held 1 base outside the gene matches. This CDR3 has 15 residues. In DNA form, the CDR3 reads TGTGCCAGCAGTGTGACAGGGGGCTCTGGAAACACCATATATTTT. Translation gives CASSVTGGSGNTIYF.

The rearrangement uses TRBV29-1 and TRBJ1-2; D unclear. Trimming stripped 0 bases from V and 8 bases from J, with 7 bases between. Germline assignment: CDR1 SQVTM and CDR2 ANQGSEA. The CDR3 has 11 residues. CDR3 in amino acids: CSVEDLMGYTF. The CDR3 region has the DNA TGCAGCGTTGAAGATCTTATGGGCTACACCTTC.

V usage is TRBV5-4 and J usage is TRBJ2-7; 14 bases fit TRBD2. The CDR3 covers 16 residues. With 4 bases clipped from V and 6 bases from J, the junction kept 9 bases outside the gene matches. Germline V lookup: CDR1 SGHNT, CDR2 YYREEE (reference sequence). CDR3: CASSPPGTSGRGEQYF. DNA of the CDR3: TGTGCCAGCAGCCCCCCCGGGACTAGCGGGAGAGGCGAGCAGTACTTC.

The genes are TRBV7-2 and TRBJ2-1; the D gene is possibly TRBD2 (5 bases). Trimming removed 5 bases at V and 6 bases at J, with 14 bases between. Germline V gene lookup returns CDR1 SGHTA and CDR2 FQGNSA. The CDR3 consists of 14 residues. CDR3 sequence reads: CASSPGVGSNEQFF. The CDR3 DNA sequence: TGTGCCAGCAGCCCCGGGGTGGGTAGCAATGAGCAGTTCTTC.

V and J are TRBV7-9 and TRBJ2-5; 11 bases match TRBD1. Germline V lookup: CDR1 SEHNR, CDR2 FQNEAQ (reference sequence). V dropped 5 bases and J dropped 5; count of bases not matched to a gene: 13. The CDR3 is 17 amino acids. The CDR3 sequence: CASSPLPGQGAAETQYF. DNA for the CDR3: TGTGCCAGCAGCCCCCTGCCCGGACAGGGGGCGGCGGAGACCCAGTACTTC.

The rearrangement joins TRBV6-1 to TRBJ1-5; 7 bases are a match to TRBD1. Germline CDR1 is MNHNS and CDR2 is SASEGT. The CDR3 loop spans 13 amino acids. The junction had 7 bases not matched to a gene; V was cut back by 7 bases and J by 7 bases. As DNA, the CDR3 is TGTGCCAGCACCATGGACAGGATCCAGCCCCAGCATTTT. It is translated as CASTMDRIQPQHF.

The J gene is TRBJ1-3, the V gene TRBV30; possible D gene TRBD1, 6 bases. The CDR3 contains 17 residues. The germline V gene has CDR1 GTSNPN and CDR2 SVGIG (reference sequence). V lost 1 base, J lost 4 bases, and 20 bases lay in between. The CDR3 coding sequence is TGTGCCTGGAGTGCCCGAGCGGGGGGGGCTTCAGGAAACACCATATATTTT. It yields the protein CAWSARAGGASGNTIYF.

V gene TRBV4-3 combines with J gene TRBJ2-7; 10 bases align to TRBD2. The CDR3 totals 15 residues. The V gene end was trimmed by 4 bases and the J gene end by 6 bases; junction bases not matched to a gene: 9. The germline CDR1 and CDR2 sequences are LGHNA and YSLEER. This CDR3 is CASSPAGLASSEQYF. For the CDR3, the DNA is TGCGCCAGCAGCCCCGCGGGACTAGCGTCAAGCGAGCAGTACTTC.